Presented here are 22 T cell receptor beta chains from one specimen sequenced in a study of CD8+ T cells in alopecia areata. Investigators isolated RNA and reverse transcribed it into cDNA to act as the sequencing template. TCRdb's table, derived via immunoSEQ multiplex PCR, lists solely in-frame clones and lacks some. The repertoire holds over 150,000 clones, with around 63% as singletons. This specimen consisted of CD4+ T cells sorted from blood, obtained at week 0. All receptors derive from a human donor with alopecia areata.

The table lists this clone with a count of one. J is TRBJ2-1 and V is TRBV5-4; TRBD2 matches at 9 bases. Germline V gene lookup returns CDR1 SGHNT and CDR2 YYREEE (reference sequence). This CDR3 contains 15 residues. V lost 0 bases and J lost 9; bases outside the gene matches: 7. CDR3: CASSLAGRGGSEQFF. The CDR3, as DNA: TGTGCCAGCAGCTTGGCCGGGCGGGGGGGCTCTGAGCAGTTCTTC.

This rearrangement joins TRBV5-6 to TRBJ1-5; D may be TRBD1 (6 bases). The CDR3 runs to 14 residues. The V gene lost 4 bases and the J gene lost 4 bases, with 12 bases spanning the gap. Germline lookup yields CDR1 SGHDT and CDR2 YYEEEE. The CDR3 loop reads CASSQGQQNQPQHF. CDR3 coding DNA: TGTGCCAGCAGCCAAGGACAGCAAAATCAGCCCCAGCATTTT.

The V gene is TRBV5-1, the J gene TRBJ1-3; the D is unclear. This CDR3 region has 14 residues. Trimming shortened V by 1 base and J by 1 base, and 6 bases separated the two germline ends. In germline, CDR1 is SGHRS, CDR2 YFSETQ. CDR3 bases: TGCGCCAGCAGCTTGCGAGGTTCTGGAAACACCATATATTTT. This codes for CASSLRGSGNTIYF.

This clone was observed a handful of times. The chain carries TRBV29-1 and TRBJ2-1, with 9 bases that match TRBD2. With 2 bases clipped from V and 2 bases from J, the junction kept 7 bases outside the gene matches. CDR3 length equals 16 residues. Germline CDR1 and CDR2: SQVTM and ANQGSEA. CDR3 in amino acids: CSVERGWTSAYNEQFF. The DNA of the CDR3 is TGCAGCGTTGAACGCGGCTGGACTAGCGCCTACAATGAGCAGTTCTTC.

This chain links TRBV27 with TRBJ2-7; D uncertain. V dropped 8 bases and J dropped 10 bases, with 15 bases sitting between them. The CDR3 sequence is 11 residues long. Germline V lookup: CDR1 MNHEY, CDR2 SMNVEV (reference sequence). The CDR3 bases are TGTGCCAGCGGCCTCACGGCAGTACAGTACTTC. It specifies CASGLTAVQYF.

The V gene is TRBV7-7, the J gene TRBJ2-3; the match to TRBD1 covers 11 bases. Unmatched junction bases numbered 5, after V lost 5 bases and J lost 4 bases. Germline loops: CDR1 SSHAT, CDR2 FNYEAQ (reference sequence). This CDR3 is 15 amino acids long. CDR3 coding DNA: TGTGCCAGCAGCCCGGGGACAGGGGGGGCAGATACGCAGTATTTT. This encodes CASSPGTGGADTQYF.

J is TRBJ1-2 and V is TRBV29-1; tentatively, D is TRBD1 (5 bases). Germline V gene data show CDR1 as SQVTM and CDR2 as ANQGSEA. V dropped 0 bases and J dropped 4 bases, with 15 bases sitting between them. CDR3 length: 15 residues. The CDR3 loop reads CSVEDRYRTTYGYTF. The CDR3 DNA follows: TGCAGCGTTGAAGATCGGTACAGGACCACCTATGGCTACACCTTC. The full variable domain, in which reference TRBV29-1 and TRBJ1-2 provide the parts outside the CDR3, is SAVISQKPSRDICQRGTSLTIQCQVDSQVTMMFWYRQQPGQSLTLIATANQGSEATYESGFVIDKFPISRPNLTFSTLTVSNMSPEDSSIYLCSVEDRYRTTYGYTFGSGTRLTVV.

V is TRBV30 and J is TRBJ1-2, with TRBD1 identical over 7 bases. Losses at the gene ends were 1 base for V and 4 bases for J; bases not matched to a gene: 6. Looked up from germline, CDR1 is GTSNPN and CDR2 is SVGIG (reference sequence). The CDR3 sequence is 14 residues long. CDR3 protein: CAWSASTGVYGYTF. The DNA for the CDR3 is TGTGCCTGGAGTGCCTCAACAGGGGTCTATGGCTACACCTTC.

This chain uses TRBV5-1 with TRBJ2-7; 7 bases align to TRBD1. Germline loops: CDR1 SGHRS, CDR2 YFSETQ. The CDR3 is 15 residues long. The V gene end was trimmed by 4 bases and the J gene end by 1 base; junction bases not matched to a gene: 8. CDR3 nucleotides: TGCGCCAGCAGCACCTATCCGGGACAGTCCTACGAGCAGTACTTC. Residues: CASSTYPGQSYEQYF.

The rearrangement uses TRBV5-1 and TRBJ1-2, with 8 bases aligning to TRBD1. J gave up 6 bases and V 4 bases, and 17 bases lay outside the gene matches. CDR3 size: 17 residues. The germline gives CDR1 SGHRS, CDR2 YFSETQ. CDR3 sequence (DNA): TGCGCCAGCAGCGTTGATACTAACAGGGGGGTCGGAAATGGCTACACCTTC. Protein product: CASSVDTNRGVGNGYTF. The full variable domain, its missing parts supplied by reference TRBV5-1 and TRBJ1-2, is KAGVTQTPRYLIKTRGQQVTLSCSPISGHRSVSWYQQTPGQGLQFLFEYFSETQRNKGNFPGRFSGRQFSNSRSEMNVSTLELGDSALYLCASSVDTNRGVGNGYTFGSGTRLTVV.

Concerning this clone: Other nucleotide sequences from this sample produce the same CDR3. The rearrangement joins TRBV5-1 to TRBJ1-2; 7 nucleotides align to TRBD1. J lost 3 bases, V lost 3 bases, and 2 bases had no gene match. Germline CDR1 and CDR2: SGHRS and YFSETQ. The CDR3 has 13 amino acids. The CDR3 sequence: CASSSDRDYGYTF. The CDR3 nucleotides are TGCGCCAGCAGCTCCGACAGGGACTATGGCTACACCTTC.

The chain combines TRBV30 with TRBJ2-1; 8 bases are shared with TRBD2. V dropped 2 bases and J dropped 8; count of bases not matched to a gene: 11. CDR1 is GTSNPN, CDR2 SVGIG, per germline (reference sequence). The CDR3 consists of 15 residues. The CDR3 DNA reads TGTGCCTGGAGTTATGGTCGGACTAGCTCCTATGAGCAGTTCTTC. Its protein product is CAWSYGRTSSYEQFF.

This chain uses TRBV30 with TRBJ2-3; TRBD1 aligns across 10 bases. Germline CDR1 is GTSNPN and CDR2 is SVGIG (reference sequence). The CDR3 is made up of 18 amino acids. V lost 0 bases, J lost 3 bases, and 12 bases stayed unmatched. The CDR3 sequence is CAWSVWIKDRGRTDTQYF. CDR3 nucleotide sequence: TGTGCCTGGAGTGTATGGATCAAGGACAGGGGGAGAACAGATACGCAGTATTTT.

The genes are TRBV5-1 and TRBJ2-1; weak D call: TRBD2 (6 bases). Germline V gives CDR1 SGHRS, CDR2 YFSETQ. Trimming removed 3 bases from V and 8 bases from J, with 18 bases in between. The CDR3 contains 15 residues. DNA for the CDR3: TGCGCCAGCAGCTCCCTCGCGATCGGGGGTTATGAGCAGTTCTTC. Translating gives CASSSLAIGGYEQFF.

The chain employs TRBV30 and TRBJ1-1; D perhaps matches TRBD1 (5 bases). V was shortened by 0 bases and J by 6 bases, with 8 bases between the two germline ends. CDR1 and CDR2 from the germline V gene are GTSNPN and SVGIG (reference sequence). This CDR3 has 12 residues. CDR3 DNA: TGTGCCTGGAGTGTAGGGACCCCTGAAGCTTTCTTT. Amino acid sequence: CAWSVGTPEAFF.

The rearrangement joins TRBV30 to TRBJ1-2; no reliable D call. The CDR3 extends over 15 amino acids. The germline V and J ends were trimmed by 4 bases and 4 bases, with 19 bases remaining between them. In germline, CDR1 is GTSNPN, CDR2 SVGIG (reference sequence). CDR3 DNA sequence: TGTGCCTGGACTTCGGACCTAGACCAGCCCTATGGCTACACCTTC. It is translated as CAWTSDLDQPYGYTF.

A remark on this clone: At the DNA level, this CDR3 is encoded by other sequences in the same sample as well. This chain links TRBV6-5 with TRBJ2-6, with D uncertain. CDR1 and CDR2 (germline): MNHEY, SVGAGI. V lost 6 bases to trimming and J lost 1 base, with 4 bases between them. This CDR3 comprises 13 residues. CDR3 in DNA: TGTGCCAGCAGCTATTCTGGGGCCAACGTCCTGACTTTC. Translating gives CASSYSGANVLTF.

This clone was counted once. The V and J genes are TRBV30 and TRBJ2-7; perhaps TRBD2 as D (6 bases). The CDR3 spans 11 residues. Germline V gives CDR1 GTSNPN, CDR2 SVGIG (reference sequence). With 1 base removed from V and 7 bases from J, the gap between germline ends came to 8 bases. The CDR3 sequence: CAWSALAEQYF. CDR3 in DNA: TGTGCCTGGAGTGCCCTAGCGGAGCAGTACTTC.

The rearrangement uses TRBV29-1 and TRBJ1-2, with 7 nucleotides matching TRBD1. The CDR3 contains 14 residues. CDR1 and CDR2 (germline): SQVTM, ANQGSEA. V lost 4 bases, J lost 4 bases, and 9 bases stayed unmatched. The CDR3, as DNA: TGCAGCGTTGTGACAGGGCGCGGTAGCTATGGCTACACCTTC. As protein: CSVVTGRGSYGYTF.

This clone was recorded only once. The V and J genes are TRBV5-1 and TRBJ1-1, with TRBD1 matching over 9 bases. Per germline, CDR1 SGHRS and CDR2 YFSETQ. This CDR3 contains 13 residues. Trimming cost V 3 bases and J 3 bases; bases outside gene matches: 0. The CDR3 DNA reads TGCGCCAGCAGCTGGGACAGGGACACTGAAGCTTTCTTT. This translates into CASSWDRDTEAFF.

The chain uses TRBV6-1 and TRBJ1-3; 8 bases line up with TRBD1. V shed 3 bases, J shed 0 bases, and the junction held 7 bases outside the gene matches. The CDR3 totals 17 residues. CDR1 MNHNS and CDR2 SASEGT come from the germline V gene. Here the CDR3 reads CASSDRTGSLSGNTIYF. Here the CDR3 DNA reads TGTGCCAGCAGTGACCGGACAGGGTCCCTCTCTGGAAACACCATATATTTT.

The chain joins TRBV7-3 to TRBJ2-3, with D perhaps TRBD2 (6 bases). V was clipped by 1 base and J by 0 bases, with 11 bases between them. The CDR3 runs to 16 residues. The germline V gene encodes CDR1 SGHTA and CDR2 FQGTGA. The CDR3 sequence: CASSLNSGASTDTQYF. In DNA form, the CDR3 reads TGTGCCAGCAGCTTAAATAGCGGTGCTAGCACAGATACGCAGTATTTT.